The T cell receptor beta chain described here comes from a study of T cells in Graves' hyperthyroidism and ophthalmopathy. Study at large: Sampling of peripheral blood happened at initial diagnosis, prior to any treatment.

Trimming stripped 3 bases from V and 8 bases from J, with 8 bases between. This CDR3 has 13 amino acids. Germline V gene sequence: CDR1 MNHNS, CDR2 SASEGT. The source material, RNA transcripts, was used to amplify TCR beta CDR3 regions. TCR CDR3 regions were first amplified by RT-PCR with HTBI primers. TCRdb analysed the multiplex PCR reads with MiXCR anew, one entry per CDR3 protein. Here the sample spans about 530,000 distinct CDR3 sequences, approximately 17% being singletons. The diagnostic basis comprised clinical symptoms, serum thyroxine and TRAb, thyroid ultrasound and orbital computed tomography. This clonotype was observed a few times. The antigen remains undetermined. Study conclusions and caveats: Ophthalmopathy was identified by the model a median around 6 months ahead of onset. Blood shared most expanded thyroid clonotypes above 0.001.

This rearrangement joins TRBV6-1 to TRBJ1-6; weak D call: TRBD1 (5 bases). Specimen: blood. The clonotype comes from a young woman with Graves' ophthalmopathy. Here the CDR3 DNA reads TGTGCCAGCAGTGACGGGACTGATTCACCCCTCCACTTT. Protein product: CASSDGTDSPLHF.